This is a list of T cell receptor beta chains from one sample in a study of breast tumors, draining lymph nodes, adjacent tissues. Using its own MiXCR run on the multiplex PCR reads, TCRdb lists one record per CDR3 protein. Counted here are approximately 190,000 distinct CDR3 sequences, approximately 30% occurring once; the ten biggest clones make up over 4%. The sample taken for sequencing was axillary lymph node tissue. These TCRs come from a female donor with breast cancer. Some clones in this sample may be carry-over from other donors' samples. Both conserved end residues are part of each CDR3. Each record gives: clone size, D gene, J gene, V gene, CDR3 DNA, CDR3 protein. The D gene is left open where the match is weak. Size tells how often a clone was seen (once, few, many) or the class of an expanded clone, and some rows leave it out.

size: few; D: TRBD1; J: TRBJ2-7; V: TRBV10-1; DNA: TGCGCCAGCAGGGGACAGGGGGGAGCCTACGAGCAGTACTTC; CDR3: CASRGQGGAYEQYF
size: many; D: .; J: TRBJ2-1; V: TRBV30; DNA: TGTGCCTGGAGGGGATACAATGAGCAGTTCTTC; CDR3: CAWRGYNEQFF
size: many; D: .; J: TRBJ2-2; V: TRBV30; DNA: TGTGCCTGGAAGATCGGGGCCGGGGAGCTGTTTTTT; CDR3: CAWKIGAGELFF
size: few; D: .; J: TRBJ2-7; V: TRBV5-8; DNA: TGTGCCAGCAGCCAATTCGACACGGGGCTCGGCGAGCAGTACTTC; CDR3: CASSQFDTGLGEQYF
size: many; D: .; J: TRBJ2-7; V: TRBV7-8; DNA: TGTGCCAGCAGCGGCCGTACGGGCGAGCAGTACTTC; CDR3: CASSGRTGEQYF
size: few; D: TRBD2; J: TRBJ2-4; V: TRBV7-8; DNA: TGTGCCAGCAGCGGACTAGCGGGGGTAGCCAAAAACATTCAGTACTTC; CDR3: CASSGLAGVAKNIQYF
size: many; D: TRBD1; J: TRBJ2-7; V: TRBV6-6; DNA: TGTGCCAGCAGTCACTTCGACAGGGTGGAAGAGCAGTACTTC; CDR3: CASSHFDRVEEQYF
size: many; D: .; J: TRBJ2-5; V: TRBV6-1; DNA: TGTGCCAGCAGTGAACCGGGATGGGCAAGAGATACCCAGTACTTC; CDR3: CASSEPGWARDTQYF
size: many; D: .; J: TRBJ2-5; V: TRBV11-2; DNA: TGTGCCAGGACCAGAGTCCTCGAAGAGACCCAGTACTTC; CDR3: CARTRVLEETQYF
size: .; D: TRBD1; J: TRBJ1-4; V: TRBV20-1; DNA: TGCAGTGCTAGAGGGGGGACAGGGGGTGAAGAAAAACTGTTTTTT; CDR3: CSARGGTGGEEKLFF
size: many; D: .; J: TRBJ1-5; V: TRBV28; DNA: TGTGCCAGCAGTTCGGATCTAGGGTGGAATCAGCCCCAGCATTTT; CDR3: CASSSDLGWNQPQHF
size: many; D: TRBD2; J: TRBJ2-3; V: TRBV7-8; DNA: TGTGCCAGCAGCTTAGCAATAGCGGGAGGGCCGGATACGCAGTATTTT; CDR3: CASSLAIAGGPDTQYF
size: many; D: .; J: TRBJ2-3; V: TRBV19; DNA: TGTGCCACCACCCCAAAGGGGTCCACAGATACGCAGTATTTT; CDR3: CATTPKGSTDTQYF
size: many; D: TRBD2; J: TRBJ2-7; V: TRBV11-2; DNA: TGTGCCAGCAGCCCCGTAGGTAGCGGGCCCGAGCAGTACTTC; CDR3: CASSPVGSGPEQYF
size: once; D: .; J: TRBJ1-1; V: TRBV20-1; DNA: TGCAGTGCTCGGCGGGCTGCCACTGAAGCTTTCTTT; CDR3: CSARRAATEAFF
size: many; D: .; J: TRBJ1-2; V: TRBV10-2; DNA: TGCGCCAGCAGCCCCAGTTATTCCGGGAACTATGGCTACACCTTC; CDR3: CASSPSYSGNYGYTF
size: many; D: .; J: TRBJ2-7; V: TRBV7-9; DNA: TGTGCCAGCAGCCTCCGGACCAAGGCGGGCCACGAGCAGTACTTC; CDR3: CASSLRTKAGHEQYF
size: .; D: .; J: TRBJ1-2; V: TRBV15; DNA: TGTGCCACCAGCAGAGATAGGGGCGGTGCTAACTATGGCTACACCTTC; CDR3: CATSRDRGGANYGYTF
size: many; D: .; J: TRBJ1-2; V: TRBV5-1; DNA: TGCGCCAGCAGCCTCGGGGGCCTTGAAAACCCCTATGGCTACACCTTC; CDR3: CASSLGGLENPYGYTF
size: .; D: TRBD1; J: TRBJ2-3; V: TRBV7-3; DNA: TGTGCCAGCAGCTCCCGACAGGGAGGCACAGATACGCAGTATTTT; CDR3: CASSSRQGGTDTQYF
size: .; D: TRBD1; J: TRBJ1-2; V: TRBV7-6; DNA: TGTGCCAGCAGCAAACTAGGACAGGGACCTGGTGGCTACCCCTTC; CDR3: CASSKLGQGPGGYPF
size: many; D: .; J: TRBJ2-1; V: TRBV4-3; DNA: TGCGCCAGCAGCCAAGCAGACTTCAGAAGTTTTACCTACAATGAGCAGTTCTTC; CDR3: CASSQADFRSFTYNEQFF
size: many; D: .; J: TRBJ2-2; V: TRBV5-1; DNA: TGCGCCAGCAGCTCCGCGGGGACCGGGGAGCTGTTTTTT; CDR3: CASSSAGTGELFF
size: many; D: .; J: TRBJ2-3; V: TRBV7-9; DNA: TGTGCCAGCAGCTCGGAGCCAGATACGCAGTATTTT; CDR3: CASSSEPDTQYF
size: .; D: TRBD2; J: TRBJ2-1; V: TRBV7-8; DNA: TGTGCCAGCAGCCGCGGACTAGCGGGAGGCTCCTACAATGAGCAGTTCTTC; CDR3: CASSRGLAGGSYNEQFF
size: .; D: TRBD1; J: TRBJ1-5; V: TRBV19; DNA: TGTGCCAACCACTCGGGACAGGACCTCGGGCCCCAGCATTTT; CDR3: CANHSGQDLGPQHF
size: many; D: .; J: TRBJ2-1; V: TRBV28; DNA: TGTGCCAGCAGTTCCCCCGAGAATCGGACCCCCAATGAGCAGTTCTTC; CDR3: CASSSPENRTPNEQFF
size: many; D: .; J: TRBJ2-1; V: TRBV20-1; DNA: TGCAGTGCGAACGACCATTCGGGAGTTTCCTACAATGAGCAGTTCTTC; CDR3: CSANDHSGVSYNEQFF
size: many; D: .; J: TRBJ2-5; V: TRBV5-1; DNA: TGCGCCAGCAGCCGAGGTTGGGAGCAAGAGACCCAGTACTTC; CDR3: CASSRGWEQETQYF
size: .; D: TRBD1; J: TRBJ2-5; V: TRBV5-6; DNA: TGTGCCAGCAGCCAATGGACAGGGGGCGCGGGGTCGGAGACCCAGTACTTC; CDR3: CASSQWTGGAGSETQYF
size: many; D: .; J: TRBJ2-1; V: TRBV20-1; DNA: TGCAGTGCTAGAGAGGAAGTCGGGAGTGGGTCCTACAATGAGCAGTTCTTC; CDR3: CSAREEVGSGSYNEQFF
size: many; D: .; J: TRBJ2-2; V: TRBV5-1; DNA: TGTGCCAGTAGTTCCACGAACACCGGGGAGCTGTTTTTT; CDR3: CASSSTNTGELFF
size: many; D: .; J: TRBJ2-5; V: TRBV7-7; DNA: TGTGCTAGCAGCTTAGGGCCAGAAGAGACCCAGTACTTC; CDR3: CASSLGPEETQYF
size: many; D: .; J: TRBJ1-5; V: TRBV19; DNA: TGTGCCAGTAGTTACGGGGTTCAGCCCCAGCATTTT; CDR3: CASSYGVQPQHF
size: many; D: TRBD1; J: TRBJ2-3; V: TRBV4-2; DNA: TGTGCCAGCAGCCAAAATGACAGGGAAGCATCCGATACGCAGTATTTT; CDR3: CASSQNDREASDTQYF
size: many; D: .; J: TRBJ2-7; V: TRBV20-1; DNA: TGCAGTGCAACGGGGCTCGAGGACAGAAGCTCCTACGAGCAGTACTTC; CDR3: CSATGLEDRSSYEQYF
size: .; D: .; J: TRBJ2-2; V: TRBV5-1; DNA: .; CDR3: CASSLKRGGLNSPLHFGNGELFF
size: .; D: .; J: TRBJ1-1; V: TRBV19; DNA: TGTGCCAGTAGGTCGACAGTCAACACTGAAGCTTTCTTT; CDR3: CASRSTVNTEAFF
size: .; D: .; J: TRBJ1-1; V: TRBV28; DNA: TGTGCCAGCACCCCCCGACAGGAGAACACTGAAGCTTTCTTT; CDR3: CASTPRQENTEAFF
size: .; D: TRBD2; J: TRBJ2-1; V: TRBV19; DNA: TGTGCCAGTAGTAGACAAGCGGGGGGGCGCTATGAGCGGTTCTTC; CDR3: CASSRQAGGRYERFF
size: many; D: .; J: TRBJ2-7; V: TRBV19; DNA: TGTGCCAGTAGAAACGGCTGGGACGAGCAGTACTTC; CDR3: CASRNGWDEQYF
size: many; D: .; J: TRBJ2-3; V: TRBV30; DNA: TGTGCCTGGAGTGTACAGGGACTGACGAACTCGCCAGATACGCAGTATTTT; CDR3: CAWSVQGLTNSPDTQYF
size: .; D: TRBD1; J: TRBJ1-6; V: TRBV7-2; DNA: TGTGCCAGCAGCCACCGACAGGGGCAGTCCTATAATTCACCCCTCCACTTT; CDR3: CASSHRQGQSYNSPLHF
size: many; D: .; J: TRBJ2-5; V: TRBV20-1; DNA: TGCAGTGCTAGGAGTCTTCAGCCCCAGGAGACCCAGTACTTC; CDR3: CSARSLQPQETQYF
size: .; D: TRBD2; J: TRBJ2-3; V: TRBV5-4; DNA: TGTGCCAGCAGCGTGACTAGCGGGGGTTCGGCAGATACGCAGTATTTT; CDR3: CASSVTSGGSADTQYF
size: many; D: .; J: TRBJ2-1; V: TRBV7-6; DNA: TGTGCCAGCAGCTTAGAGAACGGGGCTTACAATGAGCAGTTCTTC; CDR3: CASSLENGAYNEQFF
size: many; D: TRBD2; J: TRBJ2-3; V: TRBV12-3/TRBV12-4; DNA: TGTGCCAGCAGTCCGAGCGGGGGGAGCACAGATACGCAGTATTTT; CDR3: CASSPSGGSTDTQYF
size: .; D: .; J: TRBJ2-1; V: TRBV7-3; DNA: TGTGCCAGCAGCTCGCCCAGTGGAGAGCAGTTCTTC; CDR3: CASSSPSGEQFF
size: .; D: .; J: TRBJ2-1; V: TRBV7-9; DNA: TGTGCCAGCAGCGCCGGGACAATATACAATGAGCAGTTCTTC; CDR3: CASSAGTIYNEQFF
size: many; D: .; J: TRBJ2-7; V: TRBV7-2; DNA: TGTGCCAGCAGCCCAGGGCCTGGGCTGTACGAGCAGTACTTC; CDR3: CASSPGPGLYEQYF
size: many; D: .; J: TRBJ1-4; V: TRBV12-3/TRBV12-4; DNA: TGTGCCAGCGGAAAGGAGGCGGCTAATGAAAAACTGTTTTTT; CDR3: CASGKEAANEKLFF
size: many; D: TRBD2; J: TRBJ2-5; V: TRBV5-1; DNA: TGCGCCAGCAGCTTGAGCCCAGCGGGGAAGGAGACCCAGTACTTC; CDR3: CASSLSPAGKETQYF
size: many; D: TRBD1; J: TRBJ2-7; V: TRBV13; DNA: TGTGCCAGCAGCTATCACCCCAGGACAGGGGGCGAGCAGTACTTC; CDR3: CASSYHPRTGGEQYF